These T cell receptor beta chains were read from a single sample in a study of blood T cell repertoires in COVID-19. Sequenced by immunoSEQ multiplex PCR; TCRdb stores in-frame clones only, minus some. The repertoire includes 200,000 to 300,000 clones, about 90% of them detected once, and 3% sits in the top ten. The specimen was peripheral blood. The receptors stem from a woman in her thirties who had recovered from COVID-19. Each CDR3 is given with its conserved first and last residue. Each record gives: clone size, J gene, V gene, CDR3 protein. Expanded clones are given a class, and other clones once, few, many or no size at all.

>NA|TRBJ1-2|TRBV12-5
CASGPLAGPIIYGYTF
>NA|TRBJ2-1|TRBV7-9
CASSLAGVYNEQFF
>NA|TRBJ2-5|TRBV12-5
CASGLAGERGGLKTQYF
>NA|TRBJ1-2|TRBV4-2
CASSQDLSPEGYGYTF
>NA|TRBJ2-7|TRBV7-2
CASSSRAGAPYEQYF
>NA|TRBJ1-4|TRBV11-2
CASSRGGATNEKLFF
>NA|TRBJ2-1|TRBV7-2
CASSLGLAGGTGFF
>few|TRBJ1-2|TRBV6-5
CASPPTGQGPRTF
>NA|TRBJ2-7|TRBV7-2
CASSFGPLEQYF
>NA|TRBJ2-5|TRBV3-1/TRBV3-2
CASSPAQAGASQETQYF
>NA|TRBJ2-1|TRBV9
CASSVGVSMAPTGNEQFF
>NA|TRBJ2-1|TRBV27
CASSFTGTSYNEQFF
>once|TRBJ2-5|TRBV5-4
CASSFARAGGQETQYF
>NA|TRBJ2-5|TRBV27
CASSSNTGQGKQETQYF
>NA|TRBJ2-7|TRBV2
CASSLGTGSSYEQYF
>NA|TRBJ2-6|TRBV5-1
CASSLRASGANVLTF